The T cell receptor (beta chain) described here comes from a study of blood T cell repertoires in COVID-19. Looking at the study overall: PBMCs, B-cell-depleted T cells, or T cells were the source of the cDNA or gDNA that made up the material.

V was clipped by 6 bases and J by 7 bases, with 22 bases between them. Per germline, CDR1 MNHEY and CDR2 SVGEGT. This CDR3 is built from 15 residues. Data came from immunoSEQ multiplex PCR; TCRdb stores just in-frame clones and leaves some out. The sample holds over 250,000 clones; under 90% are singletons and the top ten take more than 8%. V and J are TRBV6-2 or TRBV6-3 and TRBJ2-7; D is possibly TRBD2 (6 bases). Material for sequencing was peripheral blood. The sequence came from a woman aged 50 to 60 who had recovered from COVID-19. CDR3 nucleotides: TGTGCCAGCAGCGAGTCGGGACTCGGGGCAGGAGAGCAGTACTTC. It encodes CASSESGLGAGEQYF.